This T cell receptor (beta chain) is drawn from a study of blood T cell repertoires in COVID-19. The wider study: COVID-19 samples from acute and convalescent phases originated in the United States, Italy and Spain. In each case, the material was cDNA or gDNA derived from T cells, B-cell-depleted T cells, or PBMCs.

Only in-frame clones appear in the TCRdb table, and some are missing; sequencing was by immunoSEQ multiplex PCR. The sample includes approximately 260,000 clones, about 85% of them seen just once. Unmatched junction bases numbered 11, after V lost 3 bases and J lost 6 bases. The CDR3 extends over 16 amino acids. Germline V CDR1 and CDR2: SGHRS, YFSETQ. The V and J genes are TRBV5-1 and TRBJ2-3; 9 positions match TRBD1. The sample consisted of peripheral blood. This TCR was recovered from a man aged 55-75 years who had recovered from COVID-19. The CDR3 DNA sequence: TGCGCCAGCAGCTGGGACCGGGACAGGGTGATGGATACGCAGTATTTT. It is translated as CASSWDRDRVMDTQYF.